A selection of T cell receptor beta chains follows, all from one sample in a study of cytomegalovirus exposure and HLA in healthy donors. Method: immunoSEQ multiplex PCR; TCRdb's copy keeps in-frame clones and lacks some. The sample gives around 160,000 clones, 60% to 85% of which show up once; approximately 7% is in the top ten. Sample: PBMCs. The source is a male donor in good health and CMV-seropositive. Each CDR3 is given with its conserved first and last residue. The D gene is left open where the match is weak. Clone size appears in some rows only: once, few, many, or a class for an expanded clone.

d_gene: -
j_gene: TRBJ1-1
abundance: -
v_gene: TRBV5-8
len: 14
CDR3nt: TGTGCCAGCAGCTTGACGGGTCCGGGCACTGAAGCTTTCTTT
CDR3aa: CASSLTGPGTEAFF

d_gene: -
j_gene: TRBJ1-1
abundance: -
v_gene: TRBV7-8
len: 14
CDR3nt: TGTGCCAGCAGACCTACTGACAGGCTCCAGGGAGCTTTCTTT
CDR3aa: CASRPTDRLQGAFF

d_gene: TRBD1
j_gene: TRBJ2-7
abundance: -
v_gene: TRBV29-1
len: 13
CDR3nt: TGCAGCGCCCGGGACAGGTCCTCATACGAGCAGTACTTC
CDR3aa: CSARDRSSYEQYF

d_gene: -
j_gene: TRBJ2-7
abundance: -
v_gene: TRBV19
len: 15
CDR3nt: TGTGCCAGTAGTGCCGGGACAACCCAGGGTTACGAGCAGTACTTC
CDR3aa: CASSAGTTQGYEQYF

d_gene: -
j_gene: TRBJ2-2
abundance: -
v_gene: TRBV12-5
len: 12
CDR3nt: TGTGCTAGTGGTTTGGGAGACGGGGAGCTGTTTTTT
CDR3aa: CASGLGDGELFF

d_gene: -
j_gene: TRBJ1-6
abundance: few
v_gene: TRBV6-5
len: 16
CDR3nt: TGTGCCAGCAGGTACCCGACAGAAGATTATAATTCACCCCTCCACTTT
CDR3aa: CASRYPTEDYNSPLHF

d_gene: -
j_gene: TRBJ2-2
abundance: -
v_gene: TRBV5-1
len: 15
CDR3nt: TGCGCCAGCAGCGGCAGTGGACAGAACACCGGGGAGCTGTTTTTT
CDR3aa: CASSGSGQNTGELFF

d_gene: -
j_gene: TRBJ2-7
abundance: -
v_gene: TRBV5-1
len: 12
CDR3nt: TGCGCCAGCAGCTTGTACGGCTACGAGCAGTACTTC
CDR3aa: CASSLYGYEQYF

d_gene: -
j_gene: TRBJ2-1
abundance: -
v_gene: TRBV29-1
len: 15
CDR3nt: TGCAGCGTTGAGGGTCGACTTGAATTCTACAATGAGCAGTTCTTC
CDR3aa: CSVEGRLEFYNEQFF

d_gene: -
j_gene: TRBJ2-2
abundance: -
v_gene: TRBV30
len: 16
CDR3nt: TGTGCCTGGAGTGTACGCGGGGGCTGGGACACCGGGGAGCTGTTTTTT
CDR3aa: CAWSVRGGWDTGELFF

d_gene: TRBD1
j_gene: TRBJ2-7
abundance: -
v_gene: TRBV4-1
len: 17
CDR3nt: TGCGCCAGCAGCCAACAACCTCCGGGACAGGGGGCCTACGAGCAGTACTTC
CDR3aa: CASSQQPPGQGAYEQYF

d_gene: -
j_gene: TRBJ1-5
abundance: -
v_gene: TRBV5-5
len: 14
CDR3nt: TGTGCCAGCAGCGCGGACATGGCAACCCAGCCCCAGCATTTT
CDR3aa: CASSADMATQPQHF

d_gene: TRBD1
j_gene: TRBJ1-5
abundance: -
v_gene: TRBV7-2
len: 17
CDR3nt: TGTGCCAGCAGCTTAGCGCCGGGTAGGGACAGAAACCCGCCCCAGCATTTT
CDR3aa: CASSLAPGRDRNPPQHF

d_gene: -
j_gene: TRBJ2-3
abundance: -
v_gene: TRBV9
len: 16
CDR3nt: TGTGCCAGCACTTTCCTCGGGCAGGGCGTTGCAGATACGCAGTATTTT
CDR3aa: CASTFLGQGVADTQYF

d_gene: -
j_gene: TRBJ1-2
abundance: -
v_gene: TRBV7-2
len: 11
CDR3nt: TGTGCCAGCAGCTTACAGGGTTTCTACACCTTC
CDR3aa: CASSLQGFYTF

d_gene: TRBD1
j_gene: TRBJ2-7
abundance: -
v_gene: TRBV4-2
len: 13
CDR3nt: TGTGCCAGCAGCCACGGACAGGACTACGAGCAGTACTTC
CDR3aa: CASSHGQDYEQYF

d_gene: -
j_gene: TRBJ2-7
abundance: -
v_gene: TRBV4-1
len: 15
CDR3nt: TGCGCCAGCAGCCAAGTTGCCGGGTTTTCCTACGAGCAGTACTTC
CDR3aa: CASSQVAGFSYEQYF

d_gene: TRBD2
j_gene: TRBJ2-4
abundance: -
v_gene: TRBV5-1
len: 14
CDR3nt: TGCGCCAGCAGCCCCGGGGGGGCCAAAAACATTCAGTACTTC
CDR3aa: CASSPGGAKNIQYF

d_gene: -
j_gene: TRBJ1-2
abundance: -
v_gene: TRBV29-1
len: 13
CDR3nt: TGCAGCGTTGTGGACAGACCCCTCTATGGCTACACCTTC
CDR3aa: CSVVDRPLYGYTF

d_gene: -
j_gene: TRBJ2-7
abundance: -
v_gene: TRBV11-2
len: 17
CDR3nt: TGTGCCAGCAGCTTAGTTTACGGGACACCAAGTAGCTACGAGCAGTACTTC
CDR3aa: CASSLVYGTPSSYEQYF

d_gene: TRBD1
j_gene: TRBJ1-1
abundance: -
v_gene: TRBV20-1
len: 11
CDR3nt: TGCATGCGAGACAGGGAGACTGAAGCTTTCTTT
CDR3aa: CMRDRETEAFF

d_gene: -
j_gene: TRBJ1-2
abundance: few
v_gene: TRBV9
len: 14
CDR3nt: TGTGCCAGCAGCGTAGGCGGTGCTAACTATGGCTACACCTTC
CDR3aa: CASSVGGANYGYTF

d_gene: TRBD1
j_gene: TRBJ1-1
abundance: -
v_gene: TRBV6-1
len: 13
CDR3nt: TGTGCCAGCAGTGAATACAGGGGCGCTGAAGCTTTCTTT
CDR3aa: CASSEYRGAEAFF

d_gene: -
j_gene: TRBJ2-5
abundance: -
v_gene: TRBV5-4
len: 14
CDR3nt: TGTGCCAGCAGCATCTCTAGCGTGGAAGAGACCCAGTACTTC
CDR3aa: CASSISSVEETQYF

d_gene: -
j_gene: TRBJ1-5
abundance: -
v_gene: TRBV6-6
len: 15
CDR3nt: TGTGCCAGCAGTTCTGCGACAGGTATTAATCAGCCCCAGCATTTT
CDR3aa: CASSSATGINQPQHF

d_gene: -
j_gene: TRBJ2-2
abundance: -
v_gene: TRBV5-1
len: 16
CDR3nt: TGCGCCAGCAGCCTCCCCGGGACAAGTAACACCGGGGAGCTGTTTTTT
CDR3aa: CASSLPGTSNTGELFF

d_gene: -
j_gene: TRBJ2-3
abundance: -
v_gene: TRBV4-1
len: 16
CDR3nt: TGCGCCAGCAGCCAAGGGCTGGGGGGAAGCACAGATACGCAGTATTTT
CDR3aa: CASSQGLGGSTDTQYF

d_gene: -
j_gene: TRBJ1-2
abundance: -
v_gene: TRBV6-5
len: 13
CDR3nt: TGTGCCAGCAGTTACGGAGACAGCTATGGCTACACCTTC
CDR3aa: CASSYGDSYGYTF

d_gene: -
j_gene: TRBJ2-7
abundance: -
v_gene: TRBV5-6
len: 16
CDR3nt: TGTGCCAGCAGCTTCCGGATAGGAGGGGTTTCCTACGAGCAGTACTTC
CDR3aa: CASSFRIGGVSYEQYF

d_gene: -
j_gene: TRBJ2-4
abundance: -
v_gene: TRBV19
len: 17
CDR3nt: TGTGCCAGTAGCCCGTGGGAGGAGGGAAGAGCCAAAAACATTCAGTACTTC
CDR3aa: CASSPWEEGRAKNIQYF

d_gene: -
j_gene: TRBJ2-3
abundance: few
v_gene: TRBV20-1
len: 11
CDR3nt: TGCAGTGCTTCTAGTACGAGTACGCAGTATTTT
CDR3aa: CSASSTSTQYF

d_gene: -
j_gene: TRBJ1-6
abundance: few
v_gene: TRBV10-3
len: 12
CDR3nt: TGTGCCATCAGGGAACAGGATTCACCCCTCCACTTT
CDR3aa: CAIREQDSPLHF

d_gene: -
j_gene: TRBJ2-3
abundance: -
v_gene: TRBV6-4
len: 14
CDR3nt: TGTGCCAGCAGTGAAAGGGGTAGCACAGATACGCAGTATTTT
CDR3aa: CASSERGSTDTQYF

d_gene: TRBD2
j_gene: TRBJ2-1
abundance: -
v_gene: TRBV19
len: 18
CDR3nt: TGTGCCAGTAGTATGGGTGGCCTGGGACTAGCGGTGAGGAATGAGCAGTTCTTC
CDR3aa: CASSMGGLGLAVRNEQFF

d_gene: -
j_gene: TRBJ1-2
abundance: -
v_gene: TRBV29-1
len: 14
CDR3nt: TGCAGCGTTGAAGACGGCAGCCGAGCGGGTGGCTACACCTTC
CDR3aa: CSVEDGSRAGGYTF

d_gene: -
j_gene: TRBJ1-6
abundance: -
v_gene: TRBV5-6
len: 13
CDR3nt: TGTGCCAGCAGCCCCCGGCGGAATTCACCCCTCCACTTT
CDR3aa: CASSPRRNSPLHF

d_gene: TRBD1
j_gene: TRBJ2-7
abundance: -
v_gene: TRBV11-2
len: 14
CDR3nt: TGTGCCAGCAGCTGGACAGGGGGCAAGAACGAGCAGTACTTC
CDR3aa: CASSWTGGKNEQYF

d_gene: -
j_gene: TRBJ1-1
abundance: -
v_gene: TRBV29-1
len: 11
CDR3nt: TGCAGCGCCGGGGGGAACCGTGAAGCTTTCTTT
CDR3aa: CSAGGNREAFF

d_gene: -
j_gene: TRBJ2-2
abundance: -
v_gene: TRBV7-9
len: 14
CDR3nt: TGTGCCAGCAGCTTTAGTCAGAACACCGGGGAGCTGTTTTTT
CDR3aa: CASSFSQNTGELFF

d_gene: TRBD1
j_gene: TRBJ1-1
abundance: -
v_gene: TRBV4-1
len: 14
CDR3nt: TGCGCCAGCAGATCGAGGACAGGGGAAACTGAAGCTTTCTTT
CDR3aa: CASRSRTGETEAFF

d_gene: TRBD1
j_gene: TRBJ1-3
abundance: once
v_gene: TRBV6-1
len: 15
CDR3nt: TGTGCCAGCAGTGTAACAGGGGGAGCTGGAAACACCATATATTTT
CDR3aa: CASSVTGGAGNTIYF

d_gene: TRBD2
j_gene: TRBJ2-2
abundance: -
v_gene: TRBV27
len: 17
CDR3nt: TGTGCCAGCAGTCCACTAGCGGGGGGGCTGACCACCGGGGAGCTGTTTTTT
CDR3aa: CASSPLAGGLTTGELFF

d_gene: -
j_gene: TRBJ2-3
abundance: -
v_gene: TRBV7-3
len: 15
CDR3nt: TGTGCCAGCAGTCTAGTAGGGGGGGCATCAGATACGCAGTATTTT
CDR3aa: CASSLVGGASDTQYF

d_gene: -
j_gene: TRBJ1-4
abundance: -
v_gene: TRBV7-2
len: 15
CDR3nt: TGTGCCAGCAGCTTAGCTTCAGGCACTAATGAAAAACTGTTTTTT
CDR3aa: CASSLASGTNEKLFF

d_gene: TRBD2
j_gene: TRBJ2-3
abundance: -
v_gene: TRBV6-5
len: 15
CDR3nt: TGTGCCAGCACCTCACTAGCGGGGGTCTCAGATACGCAGTATTTT
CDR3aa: CASTSLAGVSDTQYF

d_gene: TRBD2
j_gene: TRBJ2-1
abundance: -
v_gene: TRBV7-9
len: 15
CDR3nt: TGTGCCAGCAGCTTGGGAAGCGGGGGGGCGCATGAGCAGTTCTTC
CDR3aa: CASSLGSGGAHEQFF

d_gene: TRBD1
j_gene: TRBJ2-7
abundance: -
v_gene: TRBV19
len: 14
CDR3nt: TGTGCCAGTAGTATTAGGGACAGGGGCCACGAGCAGTACTTC
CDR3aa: CASSIRDRGHEQYF

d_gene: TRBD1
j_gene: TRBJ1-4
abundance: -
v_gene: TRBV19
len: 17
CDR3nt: TGTGCCAGTAGTTCACCGGGACAGGCCGCAACTAATGAAAAACTGTTTTTT
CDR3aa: CASSSPGQAATNEKLFF

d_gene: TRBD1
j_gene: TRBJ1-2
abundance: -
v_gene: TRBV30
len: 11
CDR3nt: TGTGCCTGGAGTCAGGGGGCAGGCTACACCTTC
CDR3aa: CAWSQGAGYTF

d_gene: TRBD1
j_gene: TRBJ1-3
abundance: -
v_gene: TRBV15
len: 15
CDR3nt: TGTGCCACCAGCTTGGACAGGGTTCCTGGAAACACCATATATTTT
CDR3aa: CATSLDRVPGNTIYF